This T cell receptor (beta chain) came from a study of response to subunit inactivated influenza vaccine. Study-wide results and caveats: Only a handful of new T cells, the authors suggested, are recruited with each seasonal influenza vaccination.

There are many counts of this clonotype. Its antigen is undetermined. A single record per CDR3 protein comes from TCRdb applying MiXCR to the RT-PCR reads. The data hold approximately 500,000 distinct CDR3 sequences, with 14% observed a single time. The clonotype comes from a man aged 50 to 59 who received an inactivated influenza vaccine. Sequenced here: PBMCs from blood, sampled approximately 13 days after vaccination.

The CDR3 loop is CASSQGLEQFF. The CDR3 DNA reads as TGTGCCAGCAGCCAAGGACTAGAGCAGTTCTTC. This sequence joins TRBV3-1 and TRBJ2-1; D is possibly TRBD2 (5 bases). V lost 1 base and J lost 10, with 5 bases in between. The CDR3 length is 11 residues. Germline V gene data show CDR1 as LGHDT and CDR2 as YNNKEL (reference sequence).